Listed here are 6 T cell receptor beta chains from one sample, sequenced in a study of blood T cell repertoires in COVID-19. The data were produced by immunoSEQ multiplex PCR, yet TCRdb's version contains in-frame clones alone and is incomplete. The sample holds 150,000 or so clones; around 93% are singletons and the top ten take 4.8%. The material sequenced was peripheral blood. The receptors here all came from a young man with COVID-19, enrolled during active disease.

The rearrangement uses TRBV28 and TRBJ2-7, with D maybe TRBD1 (6 bases). V gave up 4 bases and J gave up 0 bases, with 13 bases separating them. CDR1 and CDR2 from the germline V gene are MDHEN and SYDVKM. CDR3 length equals 15 residues. CDR3 region: CASSSGTRSSYEQYF. The CDR3 DNA reads TGTGCCAGCAGTTCAGGGACACGGAGCTCCTACGAGCAGTACTTC.

The gene calls are TRBV27 and TRBJ1-5; no definite D call. The V end lost 5 bases, the J end lost 1 base, and 9 bases lay between the germline ends. This CDR3 comprises 14 residues. Germline values: CDR1 MNHEY, CDR2 SMNVEV (reference sequence). The CDR3 nucleotides are TGTGCCAGCAGTCTTGGTAGAAGCAATCAGCCCCAGCATTTT. As protein: CASSLGRSNQPQHF.

The rearrangement links TRBV3-1 (or the pseudogene TRBV3-2) to TRBJ1-1; the D gene is possibly TRBD1 (5 bases). CDR1 and CDR2 from the germline V gene are LGHDT and YNNKEL (reference sequence). Trimming left V 4 bases short and J 4 bases short, with 16 bases between. The CDR3 is made up of 15 amino acids. The CDR3 DNA sequence: TGTGCCAGCAGCCTATTAATTACGGGGGGCACTGAAGCTTTCTTT. Its translation: CASSLLITGGTEAFF.

The chain carries TRBV5-6 and TRBJ1-6, with 7 bases that match TRBD1. This CDR3 has 14 residues. The junction had 4 bases not matched to a gene; V was cut back by 3 bases and J by 7 bases. Germline V lookup: CDR1 SGHDT, CDR2 YYEEEE. The CDR3 nucleotides are TGTGCCAGCAGCTCACAGGGGAACAATTCACCCCTCCACTTT. This translates into CASSSQGNNSPLHF. Full variable domain (missing parts from reference TRBV5-6 and TRBJ1-6): DAGVTQSPTHLIKTRGQQVTLRCSPKSGHDTVSWYQQALGQGPQFIFQYYEEEERQRGNFPDRFSGHQFPNYSSELNVNALLLGDSALYLCASSSQGNNSPLHFGNGTRLTVT.

The rearrangement joins TRBV19 to TRBJ2-7; 14 bases agree with TRBD2. The V segment lost 5 bases and the J segment 4 bases; nucleotides outside the gene matches: 7. The CDR3 contains 16 residues. Per the germline V gene, CDR1 is LNHDA and CDR2 is SQIVND (reference sequence). The CDR3 reads CASSPRLAGGQYEQYF. CDR3 nucleotide sequence: TGTGCCAGTAGTCCACGACTAGCGGGGGGGCAATACGAGCAGTACTTC.

For the CDR3, the DNA is TGTGCCAGCAGCTTGGGGGCTAGCGGGTACTCCTACGAGCAGTACTTC. The encoded protein is CASSLGASGYSYEQYF. The chain employs TRBV5-6 and TRBJ2-7; 8 positions match TRBD2. The CDR3 consists of 16 residues. V trimming: 0 bases; J trimming: 0 bases; junction bases outside the gene matches: 5. The germline gives CDR1 SGHDT, CDR2 YYEEEE. The full variable domain, with the rest looked up from reference TRBV5-6 and TRBJ2-7, is DAGVTQSPTHLIKTRGQQVTLRCSPKSGHDTVSWYQQALGQGPQFIFQYYEEEERQRGNFPDRFSGHQFPNYSSELNVNALLLGDSALYLCASSLGASGYSYEQYFGPGTRLTVT.